This T cell receptor (beta chain) was retrieved from a study of beta chain features in type 1 diabetes. Study details: The study found patients and healthy donors alike in age, gender and cell yields. Study results and limitations: Fewer insertions but more deletions were seen at VDJ junctions in type 1 diabetes patients. Sequencing used cDNA, and cells with high TCR expression could therefore be over-represented.

There are a few counts of this clone. Its antigen remains unidentified. The investigators reverse transcribed all of the isolated RNA, so they sequenced expressed TCRB transcripts. Generated by immunoSEQ multiplex PCR, the TCRdb table keeps only in-frame clones and is missing some. The sample lists approximately 340,000 clones, more than 13% occurring once. CD45RO/CCR7/CD25/CD127/CD95/CD27 separated CD4+ naive, central memory, regulatory and stem cell-like memory cells by sorting. Deletions cut 5 bases from V and 7 bases from J, with 15 bases between. The CDR3 has 13 residues. Germline V gives CDR1 GTSNPN, CDR2 SVGIG (reference sequence).

The chain combines TRBV30 with TRBJ1-5; tentative D call: TRBD1 (5 bases). This TCR came from a young woman in good health. The specimen sequenced was naive CD4+ T cells from blood. The CDR3 nucleotides are TGTGCCTGGTCACAGGTGGAGGGGCAGCCCCAGCATTTT. It codes for CAWSQVEGQPQHF.